This T cell receptor beta chain was sequenced in a study of blood T cell repertoires in COVID-19. Looking at the study overall: Spain, Italy and the United States supplied samples that represented acute and convalescent COVID-19. PBMCs, B-cell-depleted T cells, or T cells provided the cDNA or gDNA that made up the material.

From germline, CDR1 is SGDLS and CDR2 YYNGEE. This CDR3 comprises 15 residues. Trimming took off 4 bases at V and 0 bases at J, with 11 bases between the two ends. Methods used by the authors: Estimated nucleated cell counts came from reference gene primer amplification. Profiling relied on immunoSEQ multiplex PCR, and the TCRdb table lists in-frame clones only, not all of them. For V, J and clone size, that table is used; D and trimming come from the DNA. The data contain 150,000 to 200,000 clones, roughly 89% of them singletons. Sequencing used peripheral blood. The chain links TRBV9 to TRBJ1-3; D not resolved. This TCR was sampled from a man aged 18 to 29 with active or convalescent COVID-19. This CDR3 is CASSLTLNSGNTIYF. CDR3 DNA: TGTGCCAGCAGCCTGACACTTAACTCTGGAAACACCATATATTTT.